These 14 T cell receptor beta chains were sequenced from one sample in a study of blood T cell repertoires in COVID-19. The table came from immunoSEQ multiplex PCR; TCRdb's copy has only in-frame clones and leaves some out. The table has 150,000 to 200,000 clones, about 85% seen once. Sequencing used peripheral blood. These receptors all stem from a woman aged 40 to 50 with COVID-19, enrolled during active disease.

This sequence joins TRBV9 and TRBJ2-1; tentatively, D is TRBD2 (6 bases). The V end was cut by 3 bases, the J end by 4 bases, with 14 bases between. Germline V lookup: CDR1 SGDLS, CDR2 YYNGEE. This CDR3 is 15 amino acids long. The CDR3 is CASSARDSPYNEQFF. CDR3 coding DNA: TGTGCCAGCAGCGCCCGGGACTCACCTTACAATGAGCAGTTCTTC. Variable domain in full (rest from reference TRBV9 and TRBJ2-1): DSGVTQTPKHLITATGQRVTLRCSPRSGDLSVYWYQQSLDQGLQFLIQYYNGEERAKGNILERFSAQQFPDLHSELNLSSLELGDSALYFCASSARDSPYNEQFFGPGTRLTVL.

The V gene is TRBV4-2, the J gene TRBJ2-2, with D uncertain. Trimming took off 0 bases at V and 4 bases at J, with 9 bases between the two ends. This CDR3 has 15 amino acids. Germline assignment: CDR1 LGHNA and CDR2 YNFKEQ. The CDR3 region has the DNA TGTGCCAGCAGCCAAGAGAAGTACGGCACCGGGGAGCTGTTTTTT. Translated: CASSQEKYGTGELFF.

V gene TRBV24-1 combines with J gene TRBJ2-3; 12 positions agree with TRBD1. CDR3 size: 16 residues. V was pared by 4 bases and J by 6 bases, with 7 bases of the junction left unmatched. In germline, CDR1 is KGHDR, CDR2 SFDVKD. In nucleotides, the CDR3 is TGTGCCACCAGTGACCCTGGGACAGGGGGCGATGATACGCAGTATTTT. Translated, it gives CATSDPGTGGDDTQYF.

This clone appeared a single time. The chain recombines TRBV4-3 with TRBJ1-4; D is possibly TRBD1 (5 bases). This CDR3 spans 17 amino acids. CDR1 and CDR2 from the germline V gene are LGHNA and YSLEER. V was clipped by 0 bases and J by 3 bases, with 14 bases between them. The CDR3 sequence is CASSQEYFRVANEKLFF. The CDR3, as DNA: TGCGCCAGCAGCCAAGAATACTTCAGGGTAGCTAATGAAAAACTGTTTTTT.

The chain combines TRBV10-3 with TRBJ2-3, with TRBD2 matching over 12 bases. The CDR3 is 15 residues long. V shed 5 bases and J 5 bases; nucleotides not matched to a gene: 5. Germline CDR1 ENHRY, CDR2 SYGVKD. The CDR3 DNA reads TGTGCCATCAGTCCCCTAGCGGGGGGGCAAGATACGCAGTATTTT. Encoded protein: CAISPLAGGQDTQYF.

This chain uses TRBV7-6 with TRBJ2-5; 10 nucleotides agree with TRBD2. Trimming took 3 bases from V and 5 from J; bases not matched to a gene: 9. CDR1 and CDR2 (germline): SGHVS, FNYEAQ. The CDR3 runs to 16 residues. In DNA form, the CDR3 reads TGTGCCAGCAGCTTCGCGCTAGCGGGGGCGAGGGAGACCCAGTACTTC. Translating it yields CASSFALAGARETQYF.

V gene TRBV6-5 combines with J gene TRBJ1-1, with D unclear. Trimming removed 5 bases from V and 0 bases from J, with 10 bases in between. Germline V gives CDR1 MNHEY, CDR2 SVGAGI. The CDR3 sequence is 14 residues long. The CDR3: CASSPRGLNTEAFF. CDR3 DNA: TGTGCCAGCAGTCCCCGCGGGCTGAACACTGAAGCTTTCTTT.

The V call is TRBV6-6, the J call TRBJ1-1; TRBD1 matches at 7 bases. The CDR3 has 14 amino acids. V lost 6 bases, J lost 6 bases, and 10 bases stayed unmatched. Looked up from germline, CDR1 is MNHNY and CDR2 is SVGAGI (reference sequence). CDR3 DNA sequence: TGTGCCAGCAGACAGGGGCCTGTTGGGCCTGAAGCTTTCTTT. Protein product: CASRQGPVGPEAFF.

The genes are TRBV4-2 and TRBJ1-5; a possible D gene is TRBD1 (6 bases). Deletions cut 4 bases from V and 7 bases from J, with 20 bases between. Germline assignment: CDR1 LGHNA and CDR2 YNFKEQ. The length of the CDR3 is 16 residues. This chain's CDR3 is CASSREAGTSQQPQHF. DNA for the CDR3: TGTGCCAGCAGCCGAGAAGCCGGGACAAGCCAACAGCCCCAGCATTTT.

In this sample, this clone turned up once. The genes are TRBV19 and TRBJ1-4, with unresolved D. The length of the CDR3 is 12 residues. CDR1 is LNHDA, CDR2 SQIVND, per germline (reference sequence). V was cut by 1 base and J by 8 bases, with 5 bases left in between. The DNA of the CDR3 is TGTGCCAGTAGTATAGCAGGAGAAAAACTGTTTTTT. Amino acids: CASSIAGEKLFF.

V gene TRBV9 combines with J gene TRBJ2-3, with 7 bases lining up with TRBD1. The CDR3 extends over 15 amino acids. CDR1 and CDR2 from the germline V gene are SGDLS and YYNGEE. J lost 1 base, V lost 4 bases, and 6 bases had no gene match. The CDR3 here is CASSLTGTRTDTQYF. In nucleotides, the CDR3 is TGTGCCAGCAGCCTGACAGGGACACGCACAGATACGCAGTATTTT.

This chain connects TRBV19 to TRBJ2-7, with D possibly being TRBD1 (5 bases). The CDR3 spans 15 residues. The germline gives CDR1 LNHDA, CDR2 SQIVND (reference sequence). Trimming took off 4 bases at V and 2 bases at J, with 15 bases between the two ends. The CDR3: CASSTPTGSTYEQYF. The CDR3 bases are TGTGCCAGTAGTACGCCTACAGGTTCAACCTACGAGCAGTACTTC.

The chain carries TRBV2 and TRBJ1-6; no clear D gene. The germline CDR1 and CDR2 sequences are SNHLY and FYNNEI. V dropped 3 bases and J dropped 6 bases, with 6 bases sitting between them. The CDR3 has 13 residues. CDR3 DNA: TGTGCCAGCAGTGATCGGGTTAATTCACCCCTCCACTTT. This gives the protein CASSDRVNSPLHF.

This clone was seen a handful of times. J is TRBJ1-6 and V is TRBV19; 8 bases align to TRBD1. Germline CDR1 is LNHDA and CDR2 is SQIVND (reference sequence). The ends lost 4 bases at V and 14 bases at J; junction bases unmatched: 4. The CDR3 length is 12 residues. The CDR3 spells CASSTLQGALHF. CDR3 nucleotides: TGTGCCAGTAGTACCCTACAGGGGGCCCTCCACTTT.